This T cell receptor beta chain was obtained from a study of regulatory T cells in long-lasting Graves disease. Across the whole study: Graves' patients (newly diagnosed) had been on antithyroid drugs under 3 months.

Study-wide points: Relative to new patients (roughly 900), persistent patients exhibited greater sharing of public clonotypes (about 3,000).

Time point reported: newly diagnosed GD, antithyroid drugs for less than 3 months. PBMCs were the source of the RNA used for TCR sequencing. The patients were drawn from one endocrinology department in Xi'an, China. The table lists this clonotype with a count of one. No antigen is known for it. A read error may explain this, as a much larger clone is one base away. In building TCR beta libraries, iRepertoire HTBI primers were used together with Arm-PCR of CDR3 regions. TCRdb passed the multiplex PCR reads through MiXCR, listing each CDR3 protein once. The table lists some 500,000 distinct CDR3 sequences, about 16% of them singletons, with roughly 25% in the top ten. In addition, the sample was reused for a study of T cells in Graves' hyperthyroidism and ophthalmopathy.

The sample consisted of peripheral blood mononuclear cells (PBMCs), taken at new diagnosis, from a patient treated with antithyroid drugs. This TCR came from a woman aged 35 to 60 with Graves disease.

This CDR3 reads CASSRDSASSYEQYF. In DNA form, the CDR3 reads TGTGCCAGCAGCAGAGACAGCGCGAGCTCCTACGAGCAGTACTTC. This rearrangement joins TRBV7-3 to TRBJ2-7; a weak D match, TRBD1 (5 bases). CDR1 SGHTA and CDR2 FQGTGA come from the germline V gene. The CDR3 extends over 15 amino acids. Trimming removed 5 bases from V and 0 bases from J, with 14 bases in between.